The present TCR beta chain was sequenced within a study of OX40 agonist ivuxolimab in advanced cancers. Study-level background: Partial responses were achieved by three patients, one with hepatocellular carcinoma and two with cutaneous melanoma.

Of note for this clone: The target antigen is unknown.

The junction had 1 base not matched to a gene; V was cut back by 4 bases and J by 1 base. CDR3 length: 15 residues. The V gene's germline CDR1 is MDHEN and CDR2 SYDVKM. Exclusion of a patient followed from autoimmune disease history or systemic immunosuppression. Libraries were prepared by immunoSEQ multiplex PCR; TCRdb keeps only in-frame clonotypes and omits some of them. Of more than 45,000 clones listed, more than 85% are singletons. The study, taken as a whole, reports: At doses 0.1 to 3.0 mg/kg, CD4+ and CD8+ clones expanded. Antigen specificity was not determined for the expanded peripheral T cells.

The sample in question was CD4+ or CD8+ T cells sorted from blood, obtained in a trial of the OX40 agonist ivuxolimab. The clonotype was recovered from an adult with an advanced solid tumor such as melanoma, head and neck, liver or kidney cancer. The chain combines TRBV28 with TRBJ2-6; the match to TRBD1 covers 7 bases. CDR3 in DNA: TGTGCCAGCAGTTCGGACAGGTCTGGGGCCAACGTCCTGACTTTC. Translation: CASSSDRSGANVLTF.